These 25 T cell receptor beta chains were sequenced from one sample in a study of CD8+CD57+ T cells in acquired aplastic anemia. Genomic DNA provided the template from which TCR beta VDJ and CDR3 profiles were obtained. TCRdb itself ran the reads through MiXCR, one entry per CDR3 protein. Of about 180,000 distinct CDR3 sequences in the sample, around half were seen once. The sample comprised sorted CD4+, CD8+, or CD8+CD57+ T cells (not recorded which) from PBMCs. These receptors were collected from a human donor in good health.

This clonotype was counted a few times. This sequence joins TRBV28 and TRBJ2-1; 15 bases agree with TRBD2. Trimming at V came to 5 bases and at J to 9 bases, leaving 2 bases not matched to a gene. Germline V gene sequence: CDR1 MDHEN, CDR2 SYDVKM. CDR3 size: 14 residues. In DNA form, the CDR3 reads TGTGCCAGCAGTAGGGGACTAGCGGGAGGTGAGCAGTTCTTC. Protein product: CASSRGLAGGEQFF. The full variable domain, rest sourced from reference TRBV28 and TRBJ2-1, is DVKVTQSSRYLVKRTGEKVFLECVQDMDHENMFWYRQDPGLGLRLIYFSYDVKMKEKGDIPEGYSVSREKKERFSLILESASTNQTSMYLCASSRGLAGGEQFFGPGTRLTVL.

This clonotype was detected many times. The chain is built from TRBV19 and TRBJ2-3; D is perhaps TRBD1 or TRBD2 (5 bases each). The CDR3 length is 15 residues. Between the trimmed V and J ends, which lost 1 base and 0 bases, there was a span of 8 bases. Germline assignment: CDR1 LNHDA and CDR2 SQIVND (reference sequence). The CDR3 sequence is CASSIGDASTDTQYF. The CDR3 nucleotides are TGTGCCAGTAGTATAGGGGACGCCAGCACAGATACGCAGTATTTT. Drawing the rest from reference TRBV19 and TRBJ2-3, the complete variable domain is DGGITQSPKYLFRKEGQNVTLSCEQNLNHDAMYWYRQDPGQGLRLIYYSQIVNDFQKGDIAEGYSVSREKKESFPLTVTSAQKNPTAFYLCASSIGDASTDTQYFGPGTRLTVL.

This clonotype came up a few times. The chain combines TRBV27 with TRBJ2-7, with 13 bases fitting TRBD2. The V segment lost 9 bases and the J segment 2 bases; nucleotides outside the gene matches: 4. CDR3 size: 14 residues. The V gene's germline CDR1 is MNHEY and CDR2 SMNVEV (reference sequence). The CDR3 sequence: CASQGLAGAYEQYF. In DNA form, the CDR3 reads TGTGCCAGTCAAGGACTAGCGGGAGCCTACGAGCAGTACTTC.

The chain is built from TRBV9 and TRBJ2-3; 8 nucleotides align to TRBD2. This CDR3 region has 17 residues. The V and J ends lost 4 bases and 2 bases, in that order; junction bases with no gene match: 12. CDR1 is SGDLS, CDR2 YYNGEE, per germline. The CDR3: CASSPPVGRGVTDTQYF. CDR3 bases: TGTGCCAGCAGCCCCCCGGTTGGGCGGGGGGTCACAGATACGCAGTATTTT.

This clonotype came up a few times. The chain has TRBV24-1 and TRBJ1-2, with D perhaps TRBD1 (5 bases). The CDR3 runs 13 residues. V lost 3 bases to trimming and J lost 8 bases, with 12 bases between them. Germline V gene lookup returns CDR1 KGHDR and CDR2 SFDVKD. CDR3 bases: TGTGCCACCAGTGATCTCCAGGGTAAGGGCTACACCTTC. It specifies CATSDLQGKGYTF.

This clonotype occurred many times. The J gene is TRBJ1-1, the V gene TRBV20-1, with 9 nucleotides matching TRBD1. The V gene end was trimmed by 3 bases and the J gene end by 1 base; junction bases not matched to a gene: 9. Germline values: CDR1 DFQATT, CDR2 SNEGSKA (reference sequence). The CDR3 covers 16 residues. CDR3 protein: CSARSPTTGGNTEAFF. In DNA form, the CDR3 reads TGCAGTGCTAGGTCACCGACGACAGGGGGGAACACTGAAGCTTTCTTT.

This clonotype was seen a few times. One base away lies a much larger clone, so this may be a sequencing read error. V and J are TRBV20-1 and TRBJ2-5; unclear D gene. With 1 base removed from V and 3 bases from J, the gap between germline ends came to 3 bases. The CDR3 covers 11 residues. Per the germline V gene, CDR1 is DFQATT and CDR2 is SNEGSKA (reference sequence). CDR3 in amino acids: CSARGKETQYF. DNA of the CDR3: TGCAGTGCTAGAGGTAAAGAGACCCAGTACTTC.

The table lists this clonotype with many counts. The CDR3 region has the DNA TGCAGCGTTGAAGGGGGACGGGCGTACCAAGAGACCCAGTACTTC. Translating it yields CSVEGGRAYQETQYF. The chain has TRBV29-1 and TRBJ2-5; TRBD1 or TRBD2 may be the D gene (5 bases each). Trimming stripped 1 base from V and 0 bases from J, with 12 bases between. CDR1 SQVTM and CDR2 ANQGSEA come from the germline V gene. This CDR3 is 15 amino acids long.

This clonotype was detected a few times. The chain joins TRBV24-1 to TRBJ1-6, with 9 bases matching TRBD1. The V gene's germline CDR1 is KGHDR and CDR2 SFDVKD. V gave up 6 bases and J gave up 8 bases; unmatched junction bases: 7. CDR3 size: 15 residues. CDR3 sequence (DNA): TGTGCCACCAGTAATGGGGACAGGGTGGATTCACCCCTCCACTTT. Translating it yields CATSNGDRVDSPLHF.

This clonotype is a singleton in its sample. The junction departs from germline at one end; a sequencing error may be responsible. The rearrangement links TRBV5-6 to TRBJ2-2; TRBD2 matches 7 bases. The CDR3 runs to 16 residues. CDR1 SGHDT and CDR2 YYEEEE come from the germline V gene. CDR3 sequence: CASSFGLGVNTGKLFF. CDR3 nucleotide sequence: TGTGCCAGCAGCTTTGGACTAGGAGTGAACACCGGGAAGCTGTTTTTT.

The chain has TRBV7-9 and TRBJ2-5; D uncertain. This CDR3 has 14 residues. Trimming shortened V by 5 bases and J by 0 bases, and 10 bases separated the two germline ends. Germline lookup yields CDR1 SEHNR and CDR2 FQNEAQ (reference sequence). The CDR3: CASSPVTYQETQYF. In nucleotides, the CDR3 is TGTGCCAGCAGCCCCGTCACGTACCAAGAGACCCAGTACTTC.

Regarding this clonotype: The junction differs from germline at one of its ends, possibly a read error. This chain connects TRBV10-1 to TRBJ1-1, with 11 bases lining up with TRBD1. Germline assignment: CDR1 WNHNN and CDR2 SYGVQD (reference sequence). The CDR3 has 14 residues. The CDR3 bases are TGCGCTAGCAGTGAGGACAGGGGGCGTACTGAAGCTTTCTTT. This gives the protein CASSEDRGRTEAFF.

This clonotype was counted a few times. The J gene is TRBJ2-7, the V gene TRBV3-1; 12 nucleotides match TRBD2. This CDR3 has 15 amino acids. Losses at the gene ends were 7 bases for V and 6 bases for J; bases not matched to a gene: 10. Looked up from germline, CDR1 is LGHDT and CDR2 is YNNKEL (reference sequence). The CDR3 DNA is TGTGCCAGCACCGATCAGGGACTAGCGGGCGGCGAGCAGTACTTC. Translation gives CASTDQGLAGGEQYF.

This chain joins TRBV24-1 and TRBJ2-1; 8 bases line up with TRBD2. The CDR3 is 15 amino acids. Germline CDR1 reads KGHDR; CDR2 reads SFDVKD. Trimming cost V 4 bases and J 0 bases; bases outside gene matches: 1. The chain's CDR3 is CATSEGLGSYNEQFF. The CDR3 bases are TGTGCCACCAGTGAGGGACTAGGCTCCTACAATGAGCAGTTCTTC.

A single count supports this clonotype. The chain's CDR3 is CATSDQLATDTQYF. In nucleotides, the CDR3 is TGTGCCACCAGTGATCAGCTGGCCACAGATACGCAGTATTTT. The rearrangement uses TRBV24-1 and TRBJ2-3; D gene uncertain. Germline values: CDR1 KGHDR, CDR2 SFDVKD. The length of the CDR3 is 14 residues. V lost 3 bases, J lost 2 bases, and 8 bases lay in between.

This clonotype was observed at least ten times. The chain is built from TRBV2 and TRBJ2-6; D ambiguous. Germline CDR1 reads SNHLY; CDR2 reads FYNNEI. V was cut by 5 bases and J by 0 bases, with 8 bases left in between. The CDR3 extends over 15 amino acids. In DNA, the CDR3 is TGTGCCAGCAGTATCACTTTCTCTGGGGCCAACGTCCTGACTTTC. Amino acids: CASSITFSGANVLTF.

This clonotype was picked up many times. This chain connects TRBV7-2 to TRBJ1-2; 7 bases match TRBD1. The CDR3 totals 13 residues. Losses at the gene ends were 5 bases for V and 2 bases for J; bases not matched to a gene: 2. Germline loops: CDR1 SGHTA, CDR2 FQGNSA. The CDR3 region is CASSQDRNYGYTF. The DNA of the CDR3 is TGTGCCAGCAGCCAGGACAGGAACTATGGCTACACCTTC.

The chain links TRBV28 to TRBJ2-5; TRBD1 matches at 7 bases. The junction had 18 bases not matched to a gene; V was cut back by 4 bases and J by 4 bases. The CDR3 loop spans 18 amino acids. The germline V gene encodes CDR1 MDHEN and CDR2 SYDVKM. CDR3 loop: CASSSSWGSRDSPETQYF. In nucleotides, the CDR3 is TGTGCCAGCAGTTCATCATGGGGGTCCCGGGACAGCCCAGAGACCCAGTACTTC.

Ten or more counts support this clonotype. The chain employs TRBV20-1 and TRBJ2-4; 12 bases are shared with TRBD2. Germline V gives CDR1 DFQATT, CDR2 SNEGSKA (reference sequence). V lost 5 bases and J lost 4; bases outside the gene matches: 9. This CDR3 spans 16 amino acids. DNA of the CDR3: TGCAGTGCTGCATACCCTAGCGGGAGGGCGAAAAACATTCAGTACTTC. It specifies CSAAYPSGRAKNIQYF.

This clonotype came up many times. The rearrangement uses TRBV20-1 and TRBJ1-2, with TRBD1 matching 7 bases. Unmatched junction bases numbered 6, after V lost 5 bases and J lost 0 bases. Germline CDR1 reads DFQATT; CDR2 reads SNEGSKA (reference sequence). This CDR3 region has 14 residues. In nucleotides, the CDR3 is TGCAGTGCTCCCCGGGACAGTTCTAACTATGGCTACACCTTC. It is translated as CSAPRDSSNYGYTF.

This clonotype was observed many times. This chain uses TRBV7-9 with TRBJ2-3; TRBD2 matches at 11 bases. J was trimmed by 5 bases and V by 4 bases; bases with no gene match: 8. Germline V gene data show CDR1 as SEHNR and CDR2 as FQNEAQ (reference sequence). CDR3 length: 16 amino acids. CDR3 in amino acids: CASSSSASGRQDTQYF. The CDR3 DNA follows: TGTGCCAGCAGCTCAAGCGCTAGCGGGAGGCAAGATACGCAGTATTTT.

At least ten counts were recorded for this clonotype. This sequence joins TRBV18 and TRBJ2-7, with 8 bases matching TRBD2. This CDR3 is built from 13 residues. Germline CDR1 reads KGHSH; CDR2 reads LQKENI. The junction had 1 base not matched to a gene; V was cut back by 3 bases and J by 3 bases. CDR3 amino acids: CASSPGTSYEQYF. The CDR3 DNA sequence: TGTGCCAGCTCACCCGGGACTAGCTACGAGCAGTACTTC.

The chain employs TRBV10-2 and TRBJ1-1, with a weak D call TRBD1 (5 bases). The CDR3 is made up of 13 amino acids. Germline V CDR1 and CDR2: WSHSY, SAAADI. Trimming stripped 3 bases from V and 4 bases from J, with 9 bases between. CDR3 loop: CASSDGRVTEAFF. The DNA of the CDR3 is TGCGCCAGCAGTGACGGCAGGGTCACTGAAGCTTTCTTT.

This clonotype was observed many times. J is TRBJ1-2 and V is TRBV30; the D is unclear. CDR1 is GTSNPN, CDR2 SVGIG, per germline (reference sequence). Trimming took 0 bases from V and 10 from J, leaving 12 bases between them. This CDR3 contains 12 residues. CDR3 bases: TGTGCCTGGAGTGTTGCGCAGACCCCCTACACCTTC. Protein: CAWSVAQTPYTF. Full variable domain (remainder filled in from reference TRBV30 and TRBJ1-2): SQTIHQWPATLVQPVGSPLSLECTVEGTSNPNLYWYRQAAGRGLQLLFYSVGIGQISSEVPQNLSASRPQDRQFILSSKKLLLSDSGFYLCAWSVAQTPYTFGSGTRLTVV.

With regard to this clonotype: A read error may be the cause here, since a much bigger clone is one base away. The chain recombines TRBV4-3 with TRBJ1-1, with 7 positions matching TRBD1. Germline CDR1 is LGHNA and CDR2 is YSLEER. The CDR3 loop spans 15 amino acids. Trimming took 3 bases from V and 6 from J; bases not matched to a gene: 10. The CDR3 bases are TGCGCCAGCAGCCAGAGAGACAGGGTAACATCTGAAGCTTTCTTT. Translated, it gives CASSQRDRVTSEAFF.